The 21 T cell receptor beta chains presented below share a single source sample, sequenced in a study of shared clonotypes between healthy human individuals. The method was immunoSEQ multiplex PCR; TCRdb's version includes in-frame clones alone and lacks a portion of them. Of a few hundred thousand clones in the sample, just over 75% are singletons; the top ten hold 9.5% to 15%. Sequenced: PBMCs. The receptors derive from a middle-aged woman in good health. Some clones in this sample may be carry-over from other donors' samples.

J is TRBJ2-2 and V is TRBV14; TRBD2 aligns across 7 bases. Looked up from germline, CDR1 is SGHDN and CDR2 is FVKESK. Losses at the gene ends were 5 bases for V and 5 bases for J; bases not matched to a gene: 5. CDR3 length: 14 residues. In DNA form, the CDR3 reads TGTGCCAGCAGCGTACTAGCGCAAACCGGGGAGCTGTTTTTT. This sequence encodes CASSVLAQTGELFF.

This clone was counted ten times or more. CDR3 nucleotides: TGCAGCGCCGAGGGTTGTGGGACAGGAATACCCCCCAACTACGAGCAGTACTTC. It encodes CSAEGCGTGIPPNYEQYF. This chain links TRBV29-1 with TRBJ2-7; 8 bases fit TRBD1. The CDR3 is made up of 18 amino acids. The V gene end was trimmed by 7 bases and the J gene end by 3 bases; junction bases not matched to a gene: 23. Germline CDR1 reads SQVTM; CDR2 reads ANQGSEA.

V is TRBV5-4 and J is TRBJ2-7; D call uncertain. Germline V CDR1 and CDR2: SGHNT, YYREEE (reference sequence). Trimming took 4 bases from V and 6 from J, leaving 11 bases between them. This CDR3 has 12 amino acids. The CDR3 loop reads CASSLESGEQYF. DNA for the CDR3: TGTGCCAGCAGCCTCGAGTCCGGCGAGCAGTACTTC.

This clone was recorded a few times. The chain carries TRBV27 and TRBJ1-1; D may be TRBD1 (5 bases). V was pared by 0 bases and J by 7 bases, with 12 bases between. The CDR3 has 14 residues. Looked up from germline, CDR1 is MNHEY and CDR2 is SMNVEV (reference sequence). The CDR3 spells CASSLSFQRGEAFF. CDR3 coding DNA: TGTGCCAGCAGTTTATCGTTTCAGAGGGGTGAAGCTTTCTTT.

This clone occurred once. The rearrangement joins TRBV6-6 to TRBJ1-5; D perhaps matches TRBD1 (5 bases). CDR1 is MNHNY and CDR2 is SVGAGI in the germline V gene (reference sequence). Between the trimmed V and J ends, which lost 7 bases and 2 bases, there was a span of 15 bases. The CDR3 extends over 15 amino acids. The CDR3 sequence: CASTTGLRGNQPQHF. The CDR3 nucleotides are TGTGCCAGCACTACGGGACTTAGGGGCAATCAGCCCCAGCATTTT.

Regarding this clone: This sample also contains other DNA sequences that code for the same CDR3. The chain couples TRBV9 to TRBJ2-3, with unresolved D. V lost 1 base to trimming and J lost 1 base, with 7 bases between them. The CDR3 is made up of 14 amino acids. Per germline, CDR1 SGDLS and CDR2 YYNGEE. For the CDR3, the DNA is TGTGCCAGCAGCGTAACAAGCGGCACAGATACGCAGTATTTT. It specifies CASSVTSGTDTQYF.

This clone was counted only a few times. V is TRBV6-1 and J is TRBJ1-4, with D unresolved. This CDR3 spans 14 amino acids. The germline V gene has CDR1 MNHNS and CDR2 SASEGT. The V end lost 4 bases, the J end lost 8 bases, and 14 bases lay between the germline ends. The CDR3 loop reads CASSAKWDAEKLFF. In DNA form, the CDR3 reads TGTGCCAGCAGTGCCAAATGGGATGCGGAAAAACTGTTTTTT.

The CDR3 sequence is CASSSRRLAGNDEQYF. CDR3 nucleotides: TGTGCCAGCAGCTCCCGCCGACTAGCGGGAAACGACGAGCAGTACTTC. V is TRBV7-2 and J is TRBJ2-7; 11 nucleotides match TRBD2. The V segment lost 4 bases and the J segment 5 bases; nucleotides outside the gene matches: 10. The CDR3 is 16 residues long. In germline, CDR1 is SGHTA, CDR2 FQGNSA.

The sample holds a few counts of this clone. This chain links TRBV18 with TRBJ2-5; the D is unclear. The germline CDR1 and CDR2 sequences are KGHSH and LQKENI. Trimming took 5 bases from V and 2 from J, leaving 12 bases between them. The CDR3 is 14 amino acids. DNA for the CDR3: TGTGCCAGCTCAGGCGGACGGCTACAAGAGACCCAGTACTTC. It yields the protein CASSGGRLQETQYF. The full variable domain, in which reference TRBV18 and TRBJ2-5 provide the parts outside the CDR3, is NAGVMQNPRHLVRRRGQEARLRCSPMKGHSHVYWYRQLPEEGLKFMVYLQKENIIDESGMPKERFSAEFPKEGPSILRIQQVVRGDSAAYFCASSGGRLQETQYFGPGTRLLVL.

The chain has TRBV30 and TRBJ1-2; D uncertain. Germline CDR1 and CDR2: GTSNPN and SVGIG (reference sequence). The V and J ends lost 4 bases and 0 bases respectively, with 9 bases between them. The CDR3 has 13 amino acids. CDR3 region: CAWTKSSNYGYTF. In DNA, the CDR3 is TGTGCCTGGACTAAAAGCTCTAACTATGGCTACACCTTC.

CDR3 sequence reads: CATSRVPGQGFSNEKLFF. The CDR3 DNA reads as TGTGCCACCAGCAGAGTCCCGGGACAGGGATTTTCTAATGAAAAACTGTTTTTT. The V call is TRBV15, the J call TRBJ1-4, with 9 bases identical to TRBD1. The CDR3 is 18 amino acids. CDR1 is LNHNV, CDR2 YYDKDF, per germline (reference sequence). With V trimmed by 1 base and J by 3 bases, 9 bases remained unmatched.

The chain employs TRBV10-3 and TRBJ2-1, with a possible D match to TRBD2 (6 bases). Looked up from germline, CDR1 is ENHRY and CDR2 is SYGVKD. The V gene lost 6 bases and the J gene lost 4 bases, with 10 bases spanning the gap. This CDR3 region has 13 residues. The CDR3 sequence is CAISGSGYNEQFF. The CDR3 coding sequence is TGTGCCATCAGCGGGAGCGGGTACAATGAGCAGTTCTTC.

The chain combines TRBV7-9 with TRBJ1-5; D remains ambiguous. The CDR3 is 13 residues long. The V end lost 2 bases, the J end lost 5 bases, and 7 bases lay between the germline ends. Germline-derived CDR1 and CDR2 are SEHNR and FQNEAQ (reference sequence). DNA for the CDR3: TGTGCCAGCAGCTTATCGTTCTATCAGCCCCAGCATTTT. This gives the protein CASSLSFYQPQHF.

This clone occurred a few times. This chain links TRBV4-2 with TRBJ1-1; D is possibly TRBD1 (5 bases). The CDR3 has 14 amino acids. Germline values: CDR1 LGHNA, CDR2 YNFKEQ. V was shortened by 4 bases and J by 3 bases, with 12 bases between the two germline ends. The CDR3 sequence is CASSRSGGDTEAFF. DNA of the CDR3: TGTGCCAGCAGCCGATCGGGGGGGGACACTGAAGCTTTCTTT.

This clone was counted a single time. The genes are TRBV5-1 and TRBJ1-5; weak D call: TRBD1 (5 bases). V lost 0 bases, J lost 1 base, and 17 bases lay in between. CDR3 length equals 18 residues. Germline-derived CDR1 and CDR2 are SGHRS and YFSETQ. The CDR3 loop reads CASSLVPQGEGSNQPQHF. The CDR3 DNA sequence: TGCGCCAGCAGCTTGGTTCCTCAGGGTGAGGGGAGCAATCAGCCCCAGCATTTT.

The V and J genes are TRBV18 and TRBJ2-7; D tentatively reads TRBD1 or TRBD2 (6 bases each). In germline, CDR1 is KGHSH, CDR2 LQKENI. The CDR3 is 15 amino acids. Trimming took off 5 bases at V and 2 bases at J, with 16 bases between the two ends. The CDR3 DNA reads TGTGCCAGCTCAGGGGGGCGGGGAGCCCCCTACGAGCAGTACTTC. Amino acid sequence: CASSGGRGAPYEQYF.

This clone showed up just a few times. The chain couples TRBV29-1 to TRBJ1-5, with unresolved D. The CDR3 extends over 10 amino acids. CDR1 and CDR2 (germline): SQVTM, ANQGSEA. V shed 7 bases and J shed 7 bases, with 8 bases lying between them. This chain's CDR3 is CSALMQPQHF. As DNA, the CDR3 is TGCAGCGCCCTCATGCAGCCCCAGCATTTT.

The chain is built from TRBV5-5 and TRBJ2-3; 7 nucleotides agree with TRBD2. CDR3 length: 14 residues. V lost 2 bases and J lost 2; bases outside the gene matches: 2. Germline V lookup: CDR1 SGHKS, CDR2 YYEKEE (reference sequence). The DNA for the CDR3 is TGTGCCAGCAGCTTAAGCGGGACCACAGATACGCAGTATTTT. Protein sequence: CASSLSGTTDTQYF.

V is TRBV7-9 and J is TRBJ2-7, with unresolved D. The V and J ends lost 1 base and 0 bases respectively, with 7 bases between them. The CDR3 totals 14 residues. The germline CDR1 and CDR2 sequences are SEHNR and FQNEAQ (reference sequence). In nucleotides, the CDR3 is TGTGCCAGCAGCTTAGACAGAAACTCCTACGAGCAGTACTTC. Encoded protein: CASSLDRNSYEQYF. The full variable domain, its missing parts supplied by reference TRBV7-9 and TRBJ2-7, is DTGVSQNPRHKITKRGQNVTFRCDPISEHNRLYWYRQTLGQGPEFLTYFQNEAQLEKSRLLSDRFSAERPKGSFSTLEIQRTEQGDSAMYLCASSLDRNSYEQYFGPGTRLTVT.

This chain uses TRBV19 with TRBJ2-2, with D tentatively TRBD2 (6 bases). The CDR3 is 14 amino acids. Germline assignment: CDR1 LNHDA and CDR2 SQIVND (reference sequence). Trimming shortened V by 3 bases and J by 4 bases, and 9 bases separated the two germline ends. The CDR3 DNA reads TGTGCCAGTAGTATGGAGGGAGGCACCGGGGAGCTGTTTTTT. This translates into CASSMEGGTGELFF.

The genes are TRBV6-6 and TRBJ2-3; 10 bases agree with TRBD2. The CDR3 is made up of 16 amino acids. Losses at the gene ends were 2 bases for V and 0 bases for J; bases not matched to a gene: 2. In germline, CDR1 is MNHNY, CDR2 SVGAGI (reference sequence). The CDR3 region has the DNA TGTGCCAGCAGTTACGGACTAGCGGAAAGCACAGATACGCAGTATTTT. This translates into CASSYGLAESTDTQYF.